This T cell receptor beta chain appears in the sequencing data of a study of shared clonotypes between healthy human individuals. In its sample, this clone was seen a few times. Genomic DNA of every subset was divided equally among multiple immunoSEQ plates. Replicate PCRs run on unsorted PBMC used approximately 300 ng DNA, which was approximately 29,000 T cell genomes. Profiled with immunoSEQ multiplex PCR; TCRdb holds only in-frame clones, not every one. The profile shows approximately 470,000 clones, 70% to 85% of them singletons. CDR3 length: 12 amino acids. The germline V gene encodes CDR1 MGHDK and CDR2 SYGVNS.

The sample taken for sequencing was PBMCs. The TCR originated in a woman aged 40 to 49 in good health. Some clones in this sample may be carry-over from other donors' samples. J is TRBJ2-5 and V is TRBV25-1; 9 nucleotides match TRBD1. The J call may be in error: the DNA end matches TRBJ2-7 better. In nucleotides, the CDR3 is TGTGCCAGCGGGACAGGGACCTACGAGCAGTACTTC. Translated: CASGTGTYEQYF.